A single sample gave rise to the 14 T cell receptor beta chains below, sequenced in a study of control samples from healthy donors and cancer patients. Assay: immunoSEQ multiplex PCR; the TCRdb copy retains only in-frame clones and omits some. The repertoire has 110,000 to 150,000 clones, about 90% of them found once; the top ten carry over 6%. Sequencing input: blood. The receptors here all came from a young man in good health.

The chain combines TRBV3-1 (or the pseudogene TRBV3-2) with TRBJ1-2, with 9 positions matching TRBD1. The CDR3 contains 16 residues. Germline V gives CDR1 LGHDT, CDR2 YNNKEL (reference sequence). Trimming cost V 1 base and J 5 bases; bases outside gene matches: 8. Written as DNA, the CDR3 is TGTGCCAGCAGCCAAGTGAGGGGACAGGGCCTATATGGCTACACCTTC. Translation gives CASSQVRGQGLYGYTF.

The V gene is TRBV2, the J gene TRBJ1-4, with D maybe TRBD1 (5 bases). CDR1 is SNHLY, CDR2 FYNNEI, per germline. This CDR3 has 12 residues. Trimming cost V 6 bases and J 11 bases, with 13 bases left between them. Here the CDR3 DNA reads TGTGCCAGCAGCAACCGGGACGTGAAACTGTTTTTT. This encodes CASSNRDVKLFF.

CDR3: CARGVQGITGELFF. The CDR3 DNA follows: TGTGCCAGGGGAGTTCAGGGTATAACCGGGGAGCTGTTTTTT. V and J are TRBV2 and TRBJ2-2; D is tentatively TRBD1 or TRBD2 (5 bases each). Germline assignment: CDR1 SNHLY and CDR2 FYNNEI. The CDR3 is 14 amino acids. The V end was cut by 9 bases, the J end by 5 bases, with 16 bases between. Complete variable domain (other parts from reference TRBV2 and TRBJ2-2): EPEVTQTPSHQVTQMGQEVILRCVPISNHLYFYWYRQILGQKVEFLVSFYNNEISEKSEIFDDQFSVERPDGSNFTLKIRSTKLEDSAMYFCARGVQGITGELFFGEGSRLTVL.

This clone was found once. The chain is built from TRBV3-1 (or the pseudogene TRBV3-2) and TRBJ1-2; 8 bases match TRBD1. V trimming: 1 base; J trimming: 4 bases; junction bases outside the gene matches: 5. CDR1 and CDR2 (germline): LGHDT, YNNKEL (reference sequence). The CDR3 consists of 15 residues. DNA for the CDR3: TGTGCCAGCAGCCAAGCACAGGGGGATGGCTATGGCTACACCTTC. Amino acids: CASSQAQGDGYGYTF.

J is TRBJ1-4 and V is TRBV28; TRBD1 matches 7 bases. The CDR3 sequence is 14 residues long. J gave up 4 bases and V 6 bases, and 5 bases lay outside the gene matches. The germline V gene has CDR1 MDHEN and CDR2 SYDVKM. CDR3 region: CASSEQGFNEKLFF. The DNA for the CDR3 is TGTGCCAGCAGCGAACAGGGGTTTAATGAAAAACTGTTTTTT. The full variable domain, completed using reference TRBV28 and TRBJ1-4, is DVKVTQSSRYLVKRTGEKVFLECVQDMDHENMFWYRQDPGLGLRLIYFSYDVKMKEKGDIPEGYSVSREKKERFSLILESASTNQTSMYLCASSEQGFNEKLFFGSGTQLSVL.

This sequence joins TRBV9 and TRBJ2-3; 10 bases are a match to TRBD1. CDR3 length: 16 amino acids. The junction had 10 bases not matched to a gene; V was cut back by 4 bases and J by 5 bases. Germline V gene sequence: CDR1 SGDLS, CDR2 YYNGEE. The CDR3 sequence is CASSPRDRGIGDTQYF. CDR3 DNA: TGTGCCAGCAGCCCCCGGGACAGGGGTATCGGAGATACGCAGTATTTT.

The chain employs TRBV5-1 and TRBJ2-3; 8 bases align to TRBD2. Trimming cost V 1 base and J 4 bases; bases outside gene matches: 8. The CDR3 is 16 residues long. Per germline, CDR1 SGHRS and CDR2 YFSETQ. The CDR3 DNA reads TGCGCCAGCAGCTTGCTGAACGGGGGGGTAGCAGATACGCAGTATTTT. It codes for CASSLLNGGVADTQYF.

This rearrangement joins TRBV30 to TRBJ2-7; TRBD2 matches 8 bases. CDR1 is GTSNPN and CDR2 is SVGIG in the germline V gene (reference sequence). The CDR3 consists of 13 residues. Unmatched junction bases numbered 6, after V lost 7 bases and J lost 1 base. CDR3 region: CASDGGGSYEQYF. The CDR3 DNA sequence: TGTGCCTCGGACGGGGGGGGTTCCTACGAGCAGTACTTC.

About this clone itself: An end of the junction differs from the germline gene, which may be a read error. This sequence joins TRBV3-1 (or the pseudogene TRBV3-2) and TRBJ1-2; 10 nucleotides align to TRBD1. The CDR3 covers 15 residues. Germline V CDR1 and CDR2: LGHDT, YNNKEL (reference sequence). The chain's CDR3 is CASSLAGQGVMRGGF. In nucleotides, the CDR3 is TGTGCCAGCAGCCTTGCCGGACAGGGGGTTATGAGGGGAGGCTTC.

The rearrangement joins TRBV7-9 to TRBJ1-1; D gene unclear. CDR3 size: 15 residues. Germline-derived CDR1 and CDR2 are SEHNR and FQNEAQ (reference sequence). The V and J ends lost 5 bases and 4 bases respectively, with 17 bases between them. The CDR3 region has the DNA TGTGCCAGCAGCGGAACCACCGGGAGCGCCACTGAAGCTTTCTTT. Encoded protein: CASSGTTGSATEAFF. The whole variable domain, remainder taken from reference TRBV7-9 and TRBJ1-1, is DTGVSQNPRHKITKRGQNVTFRCDPISEHNRLYWYRQTLGQGPEFLTYFQNEAQLEKSRLLSDRFSAERPKGSFSTLEIQRTEQGDSAMYLCASSGTTGSATEAFFGQGTRLTVV.

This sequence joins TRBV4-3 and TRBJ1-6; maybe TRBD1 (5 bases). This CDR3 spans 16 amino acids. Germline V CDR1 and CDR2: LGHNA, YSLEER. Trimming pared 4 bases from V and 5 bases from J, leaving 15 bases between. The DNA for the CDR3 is TGCGCCAGCAGCCCCGAGGGGCGGACTCATAATTCACCCCTCCACTTT. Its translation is CASSPEGRTHNSPLHF.

CDR3 nucleotide sequence: TGTGCCAGCAGCTTAGGCACCATATCTAATGAAAAACTGTTTTTT. It codes for CASSLGTISNEKLFF. The rearrangement links TRBV7-2 to TRBJ1-4; D not resolved. The V gene's germline CDR1 is SGHTA and CDR2 FQGNSA. This CDR3 contains 15 residues. Trimming left V 1 base short and J 3 bases short, with 9 bases between.

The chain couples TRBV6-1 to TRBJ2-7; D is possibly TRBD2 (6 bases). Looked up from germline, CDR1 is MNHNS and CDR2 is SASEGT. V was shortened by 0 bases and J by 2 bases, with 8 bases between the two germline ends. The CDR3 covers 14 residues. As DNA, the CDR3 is TGTGCCAGCAGTGAAGCTGGGGGGACCTACGAGCAGTACTTC. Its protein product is CASSEAGGTYEQYF.

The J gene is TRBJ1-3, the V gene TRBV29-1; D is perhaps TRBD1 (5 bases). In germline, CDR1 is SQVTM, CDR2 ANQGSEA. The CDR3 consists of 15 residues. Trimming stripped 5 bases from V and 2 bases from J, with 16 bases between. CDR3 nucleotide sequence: TGCAGCGTTATAGTGCAGGAAGGGGCTGGAAACACCATATATTTT. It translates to CSVIVQEGAGNTIYF.